The T cell receptor beta chain described here comes from a study of blood T cell repertoires in COVID-19. Overall study context: From the United States, Italy and Spain came samples of acute and convalescent COVID-19. Sources were T cells, B-cell-depleted T cells, or PBMCs; the material itself was cDNA or gDNA.

The participants were between roughly 18 and 100 years old and came from under 25 US areas. In the authors' workflow: Reference gene primer amplification yielded estimated nucleated cell counts. Libraries were prepared by immunoSEQ multiplex PCR; TCRdb keeps only in-frame clonotypes and omits some of them. V and J calls and clone size are copied from that table; D and trimming were computed from the DNA. The table has roughly 180,000 clones, approximately 83% seen once; the top ten hold 10% to 15%. This sequence originates from a woman aged 60-70 years who had recovered from COVID-19. The sequencing sample was made of PBMCs or T cells enriched from blood (not recorded which).

CDR3 loop: CASNEQGVSGELFF. In nucleotides, the CDR3 is TGCGCCAGCAATGAACAGGGGGTTTCCGGGGAGCTGTTTTTT. The V gene is TRBV5-1, the J gene TRBJ2-2, with 8 bases that match TRBD1. CDR1 and CDR2 from the germline V gene are SGHRS and YFSETQ. This CDR3 is built from 14 residues. Trimming took 6 bases from V and 6 from J; bases not matched to a gene: 7. Together with reference TRBV5-1 and TRBJ2-2, the CDR3 gives the full variable domain: KAGVTQTPRYLIKTRGQQVTLSCSPISGHRSVSWYQQTPGQGLQFLFEYFSETQRNKGNFPGRFSGRQFSNSRSEMNVSTLELGDSALYLCASNEQGVSGELFFGEGSRLTVL.